These 3 T cell receptor beta chains share one sample of origin, sequenced in a study of blood T cell repertoires in COVID-19. Sequencing was performed with immunoSEQ multiplex PCR; in TCRdb, only in-frame clones are kept and a portion is missing. The table records tens of thousands of clones, 85% to 90% of them present only once. The sequenced material came from peripheral blood. The source is an older woman with COVID-19, enrolled during active disease.

V gene TRBV5-1 combines with J gene TRBJ2-1, with TRBD2 matching over 13 bases. Germline V lookup: CDR1 SGHRS, CDR2 YFSETQ. J was trimmed by 6 bases and V by 0 bases; bases with no gene match: 0. The CDR3 is 15 residues long. The CDR3 sequence: CASSLGLAGGNEQFF. The CDR3 DNA reads as TGCGCCAGCAGCTTGGGACTAGCGGGAGGCAATGAGCAGTTCTTC.

This clone was seen once. This chain links TRBV7-2 with TRBJ1-2; perhaps TRBD1 as D (6 bases). V was trimmed by 2 bases and J by 4 bases, leaving 14 bases between them. Germline lookup yields CDR1 SGHTA and CDR2 FQGNSA. The CDR3 covers 15 residues. CDR3 residues: CASSLSGERGYGYTF. DNA of the CDR3: TGTGCCAGCAGCTTATCAGGGGAACGAGGCTATGGCTACACCTTC.

CDR3 region: CASTGSYNYGYTF. The CDR3 bases are TGTGCCAGCACAGGCAGCTATAACTATGGCTACACCTTC. The rearrangement joins TRBV19 to TRBJ1-2, with D possibly TRBD1 on 5 matching bases. Trimming cost V 9 bases and J 1 base, with 12 bases left between them. Germline values: CDR1 LNHDA, CDR2 SQIVND (reference sequence). The CDR3 consists of 13 residues. Combining the CDR3 with reference TRBV19 and TRBJ1-2 gives the whole variable domain DGGITQSPKYLFRKEGQNVTLSCEQNLNHDAMYWYRQDPGQGLRLIYYSQIVNDFQKGDIAEGYSVSREKKESFPLTVTSAQKNPTAFYLCASTGSYNYGYTFGSGTRLTVV.